Listed below are T cell receptor beta chains from one sample, sequenced in a study of blood T cell repertoires in COVID-19. Clones were read by immunoSEQ multiplex PCR, and TCRdb kept only the in-frame ones, dropping some. The sample yields around 150,000 clones, approximately 90% seen once. Sequencing was performed on peripheral blood. These receptors were taken from a man aged 30-40 years with COVID-19, enrolled during active disease. CDR3s include the opening cysteine and the closing phenylalanine or tryptophan. The D gene is left open where the match is weak. Only part of the rows carry a size: once, few, many, or a class if the clone is expanded.

>-|TRBV19|TRBJ2-2|TRBD1
CASARQGRTGELFF
TGTGCCAGTGCTCGACAGGGCAGGACCGGGGAGCTGTTTTTT
>-|TRBV28|TRBJ1-2|-
CASSFRGPFSYTF
TGTGCCAGCAGTTTCCGAGGGCCGTTTAGCTACACCTTC
>-|TRBV6-5|TRBJ1-5|-
CASSYRGSNQPQHF
TGTGCCAGCAGTTACAGGGGTAGCAATCAGCCCCAGCATTTT
>-|TRBV13|TRBJ2-2|TRBD1
CASSFFGTENTGELFF
TGTGCCAGCAGCTTCTTCGGGACAGAGAACACCGGGGAGCTGTTTTTT
>-|TRBV11-2|TRBJ2-1|TRBD2
CASSLGSVSGSGEQFF
TGTGCCAGCAGCTTAGGATCAGTTAGCGGGAGTGGGGAGCAGTTCTTC
>-|TRBV3-1/TRBV3-2|TRBJ1-2|-
CASSQEAANYGYTF
TGTGCCAGCAGCCAAGAGGCAGCTAACTATGGCTACACCTTC
>-|TRBV9|TRBJ2-7|TRBD1
CASRPSTGGPRYEQYF
TGTGCCAGCAGGCCTTCGACAGGGGGTCCCCGCTACGAGCAGTACTTC
>-|TRBV7-9|TRBJ2-7|TRBD2
CASSPPGLAGATYEQYF
TGTGCCAGCAGCCCTCCGGGACTAGCGGGGGCAACCTACGAGCAGTACTTC
>few|TRBV5-4|TRBJ2-1|-
CASSLSVDNEQFF
TGTGCCAGCAGCTTATCGGTAGACAATGAGCAGTTCTTC
>-|TRBV6-6|TRBJ2-7|-
CASSYDPTYEQYF
TGTGCCAGCAGTTACGATCCTACCTACGAGCAGTACTTC
>-|TRBV15|TRBJ2-1|TRBD1
CATSRDRGPTGDEQFF
TGTGCCACCAGCAGAGATAGGGGACCTACAGGGGATGAGCAGTTCTTC
>-|TRBV3-1/TRBV3-2|TRBJ1-4|-
CASSHRAEKLFF
TGTGCCAGCAGTCACAGGGCTGAAAAACTGTTTTTT
>-|TRBV30|TRBJ1-1|TRBD1
CASTGAYLRSTEAFF
TGTGCCTCTACAGGGGCCTATCTAAGGAGCACTGAAGCTTTCTTT
>-|TRBV5-5|TRBJ1-4|TRBD1
CASSPNGDRVQEKLFF
TGTGCCAGCAGCCCTAACGGGGACAGGGTACAAGAAAAACTGTTTTTT
>-|TRBV30|TRBJ2-2|TRBD1
CAWSADRDVELFF
TGTGCCTGGAGCGCGGACAGGGACGTAGAGCTGTTTTTT
>-|TRBV30|TRBJ1-5|-
CAWSGGGNSNQPQHF
TGTGCCTGGAGTGGAGGGGGAAATAGCAATCAGCCCCAGCATTTT
>-|TRBV3-1/TRBV3-2|TRBJ1-1|TRBD1
CASSQVFRGLRNTEAFF
TGTGCCAGCAGCCAAGTCTTCAGGGGGCTTAGGAACACTGAAGCTTTCTTT
>-|TRBV10-3|TRBJ2-5|TRBD2
CAISGASGGQETQYF
TGTGCCATCAGTGGGGCTAGCGGGGGACAAGAGACCCAGTACTTC
>-|TRBV24-1|TRBJ2-5|-
CATSDGLGRGRRETQYF
TGTGCCACCAGTGATGGGCTGGGGCGGGGGCGTCGAGAGACCCAGTACTTC
>-|TRBV7-9|TRBJ1-1|-
CASSRQSNTEAFF
TGTGCCAGCAGCCGACAGTCGAACACTGAAGCTTTCTTT
>-|TRBV4-2|TRBJ2-7|TRBD2
CASSLGLAGVRDEQYF
TGTGCCAGCAGCCTGGGACTAGCGGGAGTCCGTGACGAGCAGTACTTC
>-|TRBV2|TRBJ1-6|-
CASIPDSSLTALHF
TGTGCCAGCATACCCGACAGCTCACTCACCGCCCTCCACTTT
>-|TRBV18|TRBJ1-5|TRBD1
CASSLGQESNQPQHF
TGTGCCAGCTCACTTGGACAGGAAAGCAATCAGCCCCAGCATTTT
>once|TRBV13|TRBJ1-2|-
CASSLAGANYGYTF
TGTGCCAGCAGCTTAGCGGGAGCTAACTATGGCTACACCTTC
>-|TRBV3-1/TRBV3-2|TRBJ1-5|TRBD1
CASSQDADRGLQPQHF
TGTGCCAGCAGCCAAGATGCGGACAGGGGGCTTCAGCCCCAGCATTTT
>-|TRBV27|TRBJ2-3|TRBD1
CASSPGTGHRTSTDTQYF
TGTGCCAGCAGTCCCGGGACAGGGCACCGTACTAGCACAGATACGCAGTATTTT
>-|TRBV19|TRBJ2-3|-
CASKAGGTDTQYF
TGTGCCAGTAAAGCCGGGGGAACAGATACGCAGTATTTT
>-|TRBV6-5|TRBJ2-1|-
CASSPGINEQFF
TGTGCCAGCAGTCCCGGGATCAATGAGCAGTTCTTC
>-|TRBV27|TRBJ2-5|TRBD2
CASSYLAGRGQETQYF
TGTGCCAGCAGTTACCTCGCGGGGCGGGGGCAAGAGACCCAGTACTTC
>-|TRBV29-1|TRBJ2-7|TRBD2
CSVEDRAEGGALEQYF
TGCAGCGTTGAAGACCGTGCCGAGGGAGGGGCTCTCGAGCAGTACTTC
>-|TRBV7-9|TRBJ1-5|TRBD1
CASSSDRYYSNQPQHF
TGTGCCAGCAGCTCGGACAGGTATTATAGCAATCAGCCCCAGCATTTT
>-|TRBV7-8|TRBJ1-1|-
CASSYLGRAEDTEAFF
TGTGCCAGCAGCTACCTCGGGAGGGCCGAGGACACTGAAGCTTTCTTT
>-|TRBV6-5|TRBJ2-3|-
CASFTGPDTQYF
TGTGCCAGCTTTACAGGGCCAGATACGCAGTATTTT
>-|TRBV3-1/TRBV3-2|TRBJ2-7|-
CASSRGGRDYEQYF
TGTGCCAGCAGCCGCGGGGGCCGAGACTACGAGCAGTACTTC
>-|TRBV6-5|TRBJ2-3|TRBD1
CASSNRDSSTQYF
TGTGCCAGCAGTAACCGGGACAGTAGTACGCAGTATTTT
>-|TRBV18|TRBJ2-2|-
CASSPMNTGELFF
TGTGCCAGCTCACCCATGAACACCGGGGAGCTGTTTTTT
>-|TRBV27|TRBJ2-1|TRBD2
CASSSGTSGRARTNEQFF
TGTGCCAGCAGTTCCGGGACTAGCGGGAGGGCCCGAACTAATGAGCAGTTCTTC
>-|TRBV28|TRBJ1-5|-
CASSHPDSSNQPQHF
TGTGCCAGCAGCCATCCGGACAGTAGCAATCAGCCCCAGCATTTT
>-|TRBV5-6|TRBJ1-4|-
CASRLTGPTNEKLFF
TGTGCCAGCAGACTGACAGGTCCAACTAATGAAAAACTGTTTTTT
>-|TRBV4-2|TRBJ2-2|-
CASSQRDAGELFF
TGTGCCAGCAGCCAAAGAGATGCCGGGGAGCTGTTTTTT
>-|TRBV7-3|TRBJ2-1|-
CASSPDLVGNEQFF
TGTGCCAGCAGCCCAGACTTAGTCGGGAATGAGCAGTTCTTC
>-|TRBV6-6|TRBJ1-2|TRBD1
CASSYGSQGNYGYTF
TGTGCCAGCAGTTACGGTTCACAGGGGAACTATGGCTACACCTTC